These 27 T cell receptor beta chains were sequenced from one sample in a study of blood T cells in healthy people across ages. The second PCR ran about 6 to 12 cycles with a sample-barcoded 5' primer and J-beta primers. TCRdb reprocessed the 5' RACE reads via MiXCR and lists one record per CDR3 protein. There are around 800,000 distinct CDR3 sequences in the sample; under 30% occur only once, and 3% lies in the top ten. These data were also filed under a second study, of T cells of mothers and their children.

Sequencing used blood. Receptors originate from a boy aged 5-17 years in good health.

V usage is TRBV9 and J usage is TRBJ1-6, with D unresolved. Trimming removed 0 bases at V and 7 bases at J, with 5 bases between. Germline CDR1 reads SGDLS; CDR2 reads YYNGEE. This CDR3 spans 13 amino acids. CDR3 residues: CASSVAENSPLHF. The CDR3 DNA reads TGTGCCAGCAGCGTAGCAGAAAATTCACCCCTCCACTTT.

The gene calls are TRBV29-1 and TRBJ1-2; no definite D call. V was clipped by 4 bases and J by 5 bases, with 14 bases between them. Germline CDR1 is SQVTM and CDR2 is ANQGSEA. The CDR3 sequence is 13 residues long. CDR3 in DNA: TGCAGCGTTGCTGAGCTGGTTCTGTATGGCTACACCTTC. Translation: CSVAELVLYGYTF.

V is TRBV10-3 and J is TRBJ2-5; 13 bases align to TRBD2. The CDR3 runs 15 residues. Losses at the gene ends were 6 bases for V and 4 bases for J; bases not matched to a gene: 5. Germline V gene data show CDR1 as ENHRY and CDR2 as SYGVKD. The CDR3 region has the DNA TGTGCCATCAGGCCGGGACTAGCGGGGCCAGAGACCCAGTACTTC. It translates to CAIRPGLAGPETQYF.

In its sample, this clonotype was seen a few times. V gene TRBV30 combines with J gene TRBJ1-2; 7 bases align to TRBD1. V gave up 1 base and J gave up 5 bases; unmatched junction bases: 4. The CDR3 loop spans 13 amino acids. Germline V gives CDR1 GTSNPN, CDR2 SVGIG (reference sequence). The CDR3 loop reads CAWSERTGYGYTF. Here the CDR3 DNA reads TGTGCCTGGAGTGAACGGACAGGTTATGGCTACACCTTC.

This clonotype was seen a handful of times. The V call is TRBV2, the J call TRBJ2-4; TRBD1 agrees at 8 bases. The CDR3 sequence is 12 residues long. Germline CDR1 is SNHLY and CDR2 is FYNNEI. The V and J ends lost 7 bases and 6 bases, in that order; junction bases with no gene match: 2. The CDR3, as DNA: TGTGCCAGCATCGGACAGGGAAACATTCAGTACTTC. This encodes CASIGQGNIQYF. The variable domain in full, completed from reference TRBV2 and TRBJ2-4, reads EPEVTQTPSHQVTQMGQEVILRCVPISNHLYFYWYRQILGQKVEFLVSFYNNEISEKSEIFDDQFSVERPDGSNFTLKIRSTKLEDSAMYFCASIGQGNIQYFGAGTRLSVL.

This clonotype was recorded a few times. CDR3 sequence reads: CVVGDVPETQYF. As DNA, the CDR3 is TGTGTCGTGGGTGACGTGCCGGAGACCCAGTACTTC. This rearrangement joins TRBV28 to TRBJ2-5, with unresolved D. CDR1 is MDHEN and CDR2 is SYDVKM in the germline V gene. There are 12 residues in the CDR3.

This clonotype was seen a handful of times. V and J are TRBV5-5 and TRBJ2-5, with 10 positions matching TRBD2. The CDR3 covers 15 residues. Germline CDR1 SGHKS, CDR2 YYEKEE (reference sequence). V lost 5 bases, J lost 4 bases, and 8 bases stayed unmatched. Here the CDR3 DNA reads TGTGCCAGCAGGTCCCCGGGACTAGCGATAGAGACCCAGTACTTC. Its protein product is CASRSPGLAIETQYF.

There are many counts of this clonotype. This sequence joins TRBV11-2 and TRBJ2-1; 9 bases are a match to TRBD2. The CDR3 extends over 16 amino acids. CDR1 SGHAT and CDR2 FQNNGV come from the germline V gene. V lost 1 base, J lost 4 bases, and 5 bases stayed unmatched. Here the CDR3 DNA reads TGTGCCAGCAGCTTAGTAGGGCTAGCGGGGTACAATGAGCAGTTCTTC. As protein: CASSLVGLAGYNEQFF.

This chain uses TRBV5-1 with TRBJ2-7; D is possibly TRBD2 (7 bases). Trimming left V 4 bases short and J 0 bases short, with 17 bases between. This CDR3 has 16 amino acids. Germline lookup yields CDR1 SGHRS and CDR2 YFSETQ. The CDR3 sequence is CASSILGGEFSYEQYF. CDR3 nucleotides: TGCGCCAGCAGCATCCTAGGGGGGGAATTCTCCTACGAGCAGTACTTC.

This clonotype occurred a few times. The chain is built from TRBV5-1 and TRBJ2-5; 7 nucleotides line up with TRBD2. CDR1 and CDR2 from the germline V gene are SGHRS and YFSETQ. The CDR3 extends over 16 amino acids. V dropped 4 bases and J dropped 1; count of bases not matched to a gene: 10. The CDR3 coding sequence is TGCGCCAGCAGCGCCCGACTAGCTGCGATCCAAGAGACCCAGTACTTC. Encoded protein: CASSARLAAIQETQYF. The whole variable domain, remainder taken from reference TRBV5-1 and TRBJ2-5, is KAGVTQTPRYLIKTRGQQVTLSCSPISGHRSVSWYQQTPGQGLQFLFEYFSETQRNKGNFPGRFSGRQFSNSRSEMNVSTLELGDSALYLCASSARLAAIQETQYFGPGTRLLVL.

This clonotype was picked up a small number of times. V and J are TRBV6-5 and TRBJ1-4, with a possible D match to TRBD1 (5 bases). This CDR3 region has 16 residues. V was pared by 2 bases and J by 0 bases, with 10 bases between. Germline assignment: CDR1 MNHEY and CDR2 SVGAGI. The CDR3: CASSYPPGPTNEKLFF. CDR3 in DNA: TGTGCCAGCAGTTACCCCCCAGGGCCAACTAATGAAAAACTGTTTTTT.

V is TRBV29-1 and J is TRBJ2-2; TRBD1 agrees at 8 bases. V lost 5 bases and J lost 3; bases outside the gene matches: 5. From germline, CDR1 is SQVTM and CDR2 ANQGSEA. The CDR3 consists of 14 residues. CDR3 DNA: TGCAGCGTTTTGGACAGGGCGGACACCGGGGAGCTGTTTTTT. Translated: CSVLDRADTGELFF.

Here the CDR3 reads CSVEDRRLEETQYF. The CDR3 region has the DNA TGCAGCGTTGAAGATCGGCGACTTGAAGAGACCCAGTACTTC. This chain joins TRBV29-1 and TRBJ2-5; D is unresolved. CDR3 length equals 14 residues. From germline, CDR1 is SQVTM and CDR2 ANQGSEA. Trimming pared 0 bases from V and 3 bases from J, leaving 11 bases between.

This clonotype is a singleton in its sample. This sequence joins TRBV6-5 and TRBJ1-5; D unclear. This CDR3 comprises 15 residues. The V gene's germline CDR1 is MNHEY and CDR2 SVGAGI. V was clipped by 0 bases and J by 7 bases, with 13 bases between them. CDR3 coding DNA: TGTGCCAGCAGTTACTCGGCATCAATACGGCAGCCCCAGCATTTT. It codes for CASSYSASIRQPQHF.

The CDR3 spells CASRDRRETQYF. The CDR3 bases are TGTGCCAGCCGGGACCGGCGGGAGACCCAGTACTTC. The chain joins TRBV6-2 or TRBV6-3 to TRBJ2-5, with D possibly being TRBD1 or TRBD2 (5 bases each). Germline CDR1 and CDR2: MNHEY and SVGEGT. Trimming took 8 bases from V and 5 from J, leaving 12 bases between them. The CDR3 runs 12 residues.

This clonotype occurred a few times. The rearrangement joins TRBV18 to TRBJ1-1; D is ambiguous. Germline V gene lookup returns CDR1 KGHSH and CDR2 LQKENI. The CDR3 covers 12 residues. V was trimmed by 3 bases and J by 7 bases, leaving 9 bases between them. The CDR3 DNA follows: TGTGCCAGCTCACCTGCGGGGATTGAAGCTTTCTTT. It codes for CASSPAGIEAFF.

This clonotype appeared a few times. CDR3 bases: TGTGCCAGCAGCCAACAGTCCCAGCTAGCCAAAAACATTCAGTACTTC. Its protein is CASSQQSQLAKNIQYF. The chain uses TRBV14 and TRBJ2-4; D gene uncertain. The CDR3 has 16 amino acids. Trimming removed 2 bases from V and 0 bases from J, with 11 bases in between. The germline V gene encodes CDR1 SGHDN and CDR2 FVKESK.

J is TRBJ2-7 and V is TRBV7-9, with 7 bases matching TRBD1. Trimming cost V 5 bases and J 2 bases; bases outside gene matches: 3. CDR3 length: 13 residues. Germline CDR1 is SEHNR and CDR2 is FQNEAQ (reference sequence). The CDR3: CASSKGQPYEQYF. The DNA of the CDR3 is TGTGCCAGCAGCAAGGGACAGCCCTACGAGCAGTACTTC.

Details on this clonotype: Germline and junction disagree at one end, which may indicate a read error. The chain has TRBV20-1 and TRBJ1-1; 7 bases align to TRBD1. Germline V lookup: CDR1 DFQATT, CDR2 SNEGSKA (reference sequence). This CDR3 has 13 amino acids. In nucleotides, the CDR3 is TGCAGTACTAGCTCCAGGGGGTCCACTGAAGCTTTCTTT. Its protein is CSTSSRGSTEAFF.

This chain connects TRBV5-1 to TRBJ1-3; 10 nucleotides line up with TRBD1. The CDR3 is 18 amino acids. Unmatched junction bases numbered 9, after V lost 1 base and J lost 2 bases. CDR1 is SGHRS and CDR2 is YFSETQ in the germline V gene. The CDR3 is CASSLNPGQGNAGNTIYF. In DNA, the CDR3 is TGCGCCAGCAGCTTGAATCCGGGACAGGGGAACGCTGGAAACACCATATATTTT.

The gene calls are TRBV6-1 and TRBJ2-5, with 14 bases matching TRBD2. Germline-derived CDR1 and CDR2 are MNHNS and SASEGT. The V segment lost 6 bases and the J segment 5 bases; nucleotides outside the gene matches: 8. CDR3 length: 16 residues. This chain's CDR3 is CASSPGTSGGWETQYF. CDR3 nucleotide sequence: TGTGCCAGCAGCCCTGGGACTAGCGGGGGTTGGGAGACCCAGTACTTC.

This clonotype has ten or more counts. This chain connects TRBV12-3 or TRBV12-4 to TRBJ2-1; D may be TRBD1 (6 bases). CDR3 length: 15 amino acids. The germline V and J ends were trimmed by 5 bases and 2 bases, with 13 bases remaining between them. CDR3 region: CASSLPRDTYNEQFF. The CDR3 bases are TGTGCCAGCAGTCTGCCCCGGGACACCTACAATGAGCAGTTCTTC.

This clonotype was recorded a few times. CDR3 DNA sequence: TGTGCCAGCAGTGAATGGTCAGAAAATAAAGAGACCCAGTACTTC. Its translation: CASSEWSENKETQYF. The J gene is TRBJ2-5, the V gene TRBV25-1, with D unresolved. Germline assignment: CDR1 MGHDK and CDR2 SYGVNS. Trimming cost V 1 base and J 3 bases, with 12 bases left between them. The CDR3 sequence is 15 residues long.

The chain recombines TRBV10-3 with TRBJ2-7; 14 positions match TRBD2. The DNA end lines up better with TRBJ2-1; the J call may be wrong. Germline V gene data show CDR1 as ENHRY and CDR2 as SYGVKD. The CDR3 totals 18 residues. CDR3: CAIKAPEGLAGGHNEQFF. The CDR3 coding sequence is TGTGCCATCAAAGCACCTGAAGGACTAGCGGGAGGTCACAATGAGCAGTTCTTC.

This clonotype was detected a few times. CDR3 sequence: CASSPRGVTYEQYF. The CDR3 DNA reads as TGTGCCAGCAGCCCGCGGGGGGTAACCTACGAGCAGTACTTC. The J gene is TRBJ2-7, the V gene TRBV4-2; 8 bases map to TRBD2. There are 14 residues in the CDR3. With 4 bases clipped from V and 2 bases from J, the junction kept 4 bases outside the gene matches. CDR1 LGHNA and CDR2 YNFKEQ come from the germline V gene.

This clonotype was detected only once. The CDR3 sequence: CSASASGGQSSYNEQFF. Here the CDR3 DNA reads TGCAGTGCTAGCGCTAGCGGGGGCCAGAGCTCCTACAATGAGCAGTTCTTC. The chain is built from TRBV20-1 and TRBJ2-1, with 10 bases fitting TRBD2. The CDR3 extends over 17 amino acids. Unmatched junction bases numbered 8, after V lost 3 bases and J lost 0 bases. Per the germline V gene, CDR1 is DFQATT and CDR2 is SNEGSKA (reference sequence).

The count of this clonotype is one. The rearrangement joins TRBV29-1 to TRBJ2-5; a possible D gene is TRBD2 (5 bases). Trimming shortened V by 4 bases and J by 0 bases, and 18 bases separated the two germline ends. CDR3 size: 16 residues. Germline lookup yields CDR1 SQVTM and CDR2 ANQGSEA. CDR3: CSVAGIPSINQETQYF. In DNA, the CDR3 is TGCAGCGTTGCCGGGATCCCCTCAATTAACCAAGAGACCCAGTACTTC.